Listed here is a single T cell receptor (beta chain). Source study methods: Nucleated cell number was recorded as an estimate derived from reference gene primer amplification. Sequenced by immunoSEQ multiplex PCR; TCRdb stores in-frame clones only, minus some. V and J calls and clone size are as listed in that table; D and trimming were resolved from the DNA. The table lists 120,000 to 150,000 clones, over 85% of them singletons. The sample is drawn from a study of blood T cell repertoires in COVID-19. Overall study: The study drew acute and convalescent COVID-19 samples from the United States, Italy and Spain. Nucleic acid was either cDNA or gDNA, and it came from T cells, B-cell-depleted T cells, or PBMCs.

The sample comprised peripheral blood. This receptor was identified in a human donor in a cohort sampled during active COVID-19.

The chain's CDR3 is CASSLSRTFTPSTDTQYF. As DNA, the CDR3 is TGCGCCAGCAGCTTGTCGCGGACATTTACCCCTAGCACAGATACGCAGTATTTT. The rearrangement uses TRBV5-1 and TRBJ2-3; D possibly corresponds to TRBD1 (5 bases). This CDR3 region has 18 residues. Per the germline V gene, CDR1 is SGHRS and CDR2 is YFSETQ. Between the trimmed V and J ends, which lost 1 base and 0 bases, there was a span of 18 bases.